Below, 6 T cell receptor beta chains from the same sample are listed, as sequenced in a study of T-cell memory formation after mild COVID-19. TCRdb used MiXCR to reprocess the 5' RACE reads, holding one entry per CDR3 protein. The profile shows under 200,000 distinct CDR3 sequences, 30% to 35% of them singletons. The sequenced sample consisted of PBMCs or a T cell subset sorted from them (not recorded which). The receptors were gathered from an adult woman who had mild COVID-19 (a few samples of this study predate the infection). Cell type and time point are not known.

V gene TRBV30 combines with J gene TRBJ2-3; D uncertain. Germline CDR1 reads GTSNPN; CDR2 reads SVGIG (reference sequence). The CDR3 contains 13 residues. Trimming shortened V by 0 bases and J by 3 bases, and 7 bases separated the two germline ends. Here the CDR3 DNA reads TGTGCCTGGAGTGTACTGGGTACAGATACGCAGTATTTT. Its protein is CAWSVLGTDTQYF.

The J gene is TRBJ1-1, the V gene TRBV11-3; D possibly corresponds to TRBD1 (5 bases). The V gene lost 1 base and the J gene lost 0 bases, with 12 bases spanning the gap. This CDR3 has 16 amino acids. CDR1 and CDR2 from the germline V gene are SGHNT and YENEEA. CDR3 coding DNA: TGTGCCAGCAGCTTAGCAACACAGGTCATGAACACTGAAGCTTTCTTT. Amino acid sequence: CASSLATQVMNTEAFF.

The chain has TRBV7-3 and TRBJ2-2; 10 nucleotides agree with TRBD2. Germline V lookup: CDR1 SGHTA, CDR2 FQGTGA. The CDR3 has 16 residues. J was trimmed by 4 bases and V by 1 base; bases with no gene match: 3. CDR3 protein: CASSLMSGRGTGELFF. CDR3 nucleotide sequence: TGTGCCAGCAGCTTAATGAGCGGGAGGGGCACCGGGGAGCTGTTTTTT.

The chain's CDR3 is CASIGGRGGDQPQHF. The CDR3 DNA is TGTGCCAGCATTGGGGGCAGGGGGGGGGATCAGCCCCAGCATTTT. The chain couples TRBV2 to TRBJ1-5; 7 bases are a match to TRBD1. V was clipped by 7 bases and J by 5 bases; unmatched bases: 11. Germline V gene lookup returns CDR1 SNHLY and CDR2 FYNNEI. This CDR3 has 15 residues.

This sequence joins TRBV7-8 and TRBJ2-7; no clear D. CDR1 and CDR2 (germline): SGHVS, FQNEAQ. The CDR3 extends over 15 amino acids. V was clipped by 1 base and J by 0 bases, with 10 bases between them. The CDR3 DNA sequence: TGTGCCAGCAGCTTAGTAACGGGCGACTCCTACGAGCAGTACTTC. Protein: CASSLVTGDSYEQYF.

The V gene is TRBV14, the J gene TRBJ1-1; 10 bases are shared with TRBD1. Germline V gene data show CDR1 as SGHDN and CDR2 as FVKESK. This CDR3 is 15 amino acids long. The ends lost 4 bases at V and 5 bases at J; junction bases unmatched: 7. DNA for the CDR3: TGTGCCAGCAGCCCGAGGGACAGGGGATGGACTGAAGCTTTCTTT. It yields the protein CASSPRDRGWTEAFF.